This T cell receptor (beta chain) was profiled in a study of control samples from healthy donors and cancer patients. The CDR3 runs to 13 residues. Germline V gene sequence: CDR1 KGHSH, CDR2 LQKENI. V was pared by 4 bases and J by 2 bases, with 8 bases between. The table came from immunoSEQ multiplex PCR; TCRdb's copy has only in-frame clones and leaves some out. Of about 150,000 clones detected, about 93% appear once; the ten largest clones hold around 2.4%. This clonotype was obtained from a man aged 50 or older in good health. Material: blood. The chain combines TRBV18 with TRBJ1-2; D is possibly TRBD1 (6 bases). CDR3 DNA: TGTGCCAGCTCACGACAGGAAAACTATGGCTACACCTTC. Protein product: CASSRQENYGYTF. Complete variable domain (other parts from reference TRBV18 and TRBJ1-2): NAGVMQNPRHLVRRRGQEARLRCSPMKGHSHVYWYRQLPEEGLKFMVYLQKENIIDESGMPKERFSAEFPKEGPSILRIQQVVRGDSAAYFCASSRQENYGYTFGSGTRLTVV.